Shown below are 18 T cell receptor beta chains from a single sample sequenced in a study of blood T cell repertoires in COVID-19. The table came from immunoSEQ multiplex PCR; TCRdb's copy has only in-frame clones and leaves some out. Of about 75,000 clones listed, under 90% are singletons. Sequences were obtained from peripheral blood. The receptors derive from a human donor in a cohort sampled during active COVID-19.

The chain has TRBV5-1 and TRBJ2-3; 9 positions agree with TRBD2. V lost 7 bases to trimming and J lost 3 bases; unmatched junction nucleotides: 0. The CDR3 runs 12 residues. Germline V CDR1 and CDR2: SGHRS, YFSETQ. For the CDR3, the DNA is TGCGCCAGCGGACTAGCGACAGATACGCAGTATTTT. Translated, it gives CASGLATDTQYF.

The J gene is TRBJ1-5, the V gene TRBV6-1; perhaps TRBD1 as D (6 bases). Per the germline V gene, CDR1 is MNHNS and CDR2 is SASEGT. Trimming cost V 3 bases and J 5 bases, with 11 bases left between them. This CDR3 has 14 residues. The CDR3 protein is CASSDVDRDQPQHF. CDR3 coding DNA: TGTGCCAGCAGTGACGTGGACAGAGATCAGCCCCAGCATTTT.

The chain has TRBV28 and TRBJ1-6, with 7 bases that match TRBD1. V gave up 4 bases and J gave up 9 bases; unmatched junction bases: 3. The germline CDR1 and CDR2 sequences are MDHEN and SYDVKM. This CDR3 region has 13 residues. The CDR3 spells CASSSDRVSPLHF. The CDR3 DNA is TGTGCCAGCAGTTCCGACAGGGTTTCACCCCTCCACTTT.

This clone showed up just a few times. The chain carries TRBV13 and TRBJ2-1, with TRBD2 identical over 14 bases. V shed 1 base, J shed 9 bases, and the junction held 5 bases outside the gene matches. Germline V gene lookup returns CDR1 PRHDT and CDR2 FYEKMQ (reference sequence). This CDR3 spans 16 amino acids. CDR3 amino acids: CASSLVAGLAGVEQFF. In nucleotides, the CDR3 is TGTGCCAGCAGCTTAGTAGCGGGACTAGCGGGAGTTGAGCAGTTCTTC. The variable domain in full, with the rest retrieved from reference TRBV13 and TRBJ2-1, is AAGVIQSPRHLIKEKRETATLKCYPIPRHDTVYWYQQGPGQDPQFLISFYEKMQSDKGSIPDRFSAQQFSDYHSELNMSSLELGDSALYFCASSLVAGLAGVEQFFGPGTRLTVL.

The sample holds a few counts of this clone. The V and J genes are TRBV5-4 and TRBJ2-7, with 9 bases lining up with TRBD1. The CDR3 has 14 residues. The ends lost 0 bases at V and 5 bases at J; junction bases unmatched: 3. Per germline, CDR1 SGHNT and CDR2 YYREEE (reference sequence). The CDR3 sequence is CASSLDRGRDEQYF. For the CDR3, the DNA is TGTGCCAGCAGCTTGGACAGGGGGCGGGACGAGCAGTACTTC.

V gene TRBV7-2 combines with J gene TRBJ2-7, with TRBD2 identical over 8 bases. CDR1 is SGHTA and CDR2 is FQGNSA in the germline V gene. Trimming removed 6 bases from V and 0 bases from J; junction bases left unmatched: 7. This CDR3 contains 15 residues. DNA for the CDR3: TGTGCCAGCAGTCCCGAGCGGGGGCTCTCCTACGAGCAGTACTTC. This gives the protein CASSPERGLSYEQYF.

The chain couples TRBV5-1 to TRBJ1-1; D possibly corresponds to TRBD1 (6 bases). The CDR3 length is 16 residues. The V gene lost 3 bases and the J gene lost 1 base, with 16 bases spanning the gap. Germline V lookup: CDR1 SGHRS, CDR2 YFSETQ. Written as DNA, the CDR3 is TGCGCCAGCAGCTCCTCACCAGGGGAGCAGAACACTGAAGCTTTCTTT. The encoded protein is CASSSSPGEQNTEAFF.

V gene TRBV4-2 combines with J gene TRBJ1-2, with unresolved D. CDR1 and CDR2 (germline): LGHNA, YNFKEQ. This CDR3 has 15 amino acids. V dropped 0 bases and J dropped 0 bases, with 8 bases sitting between them. The DNA of the CDR3 is TGTGCCAGCAGCCAAGAGATAGGAGCTAACTATGGCTACACCTTC. Protein sequence: CASSQEIGANYGYTF.

With respect to this clone: This sample includes further DNA sequences coding for the same CDR3. The V call is TRBV27, the J call TRBJ1-2; 7 bases are a match to TRBD1. The length of the CDR3 is 13 residues. CDR1 MNHEY and CDR2 SMNVEV come from the germline V gene (reference sequence). V trimming: 5 bases; J trimming: 3 bases; junction bases outside the gene matches: 3. The CDR3 protein is CASSLTGDYGYTF. For the CDR3, the DNA is TGTGCCAGCAGTCTAACAGGGGACTATGGCTACACCTTC.

V usage is TRBV2 and J usage is TRBJ2-2, with no clear D. CDR1 and CDR2 from the germline V gene are SNHLY and FYNNEI. The CDR3 length is 12 residues. Trimming took 7 bases from V and 7 from J, leaving 10 bases between them. The CDR3 region is CASTVLGGELFF. The CDR3, as DNA: TGTGCCAGCACCGTCCTAGGCGGGGAGCTGTTTTTT.

This clone was recorded only once. CDR3 coding DNA: TGTGCCAGCAGGGCGACAGGGGGCTATAATTCACCCCTCCACTTT. This gives the protein CASRATGGYNSPLHF. The chain links TRBV11-1 to TRBJ1-6; 9 bases are shared with TRBD1. V was clipped by 6 bases and J by 3 bases; unmatched bases: 3. CDR3 length: 15 amino acids. Germline values: CDR1 SGHAT, CDR2 FQDESV (reference sequence).

The chain has TRBV3-1 (or the pseudogene TRBV3-2) and TRBJ2-3, with TRBD2 matching 7 bases. The length of the CDR3 is 14 residues. CDR1 is LGHDT and CDR2 is YNNKEL in the germline V gene (reference sequence). J gave up 6 bases and V 1 base, and 4 bases lay outside the gene matches. The CDR3 sequence: CASSQGLASDTQYF. CDR3 nucleotide sequence: TGTGCCAGCAGCCAAGGACTAGCATCCGATACGCAGTATTTT.

This chain links TRBV5-1 with TRBJ2-1; 7 bases match TRBD2. CDR3 length: 17 amino acids. After removal of 0 bases from V and 3 bases from J, the junction contained 9 bases not matched to a gene. In germline, CDR1 is SGHRS, CDR2 YFSETQ. The CDR3 spells CASSLVPPAGIYNEQFF. Here the CDR3 DNA reads TGCGCCAGCAGCTTGGTCCCCCCAGCGGGGATCTACAATGAGCAGTTCTTC.

This chain joins TRBV4-1 and TRBJ2-6; D gene ambiguous. The CDR3 has 16 amino acids. Between the trimmed V and J ends, which lost 4 bases and 0 bases, there was a span of 10 bases. CDR1 MGHRA and CDR2 YSYEKL come from the germline V gene. The CDR3 DNA is TGCGCCAGCAGCCCGGGTACTACCTCTGGGGCCAACGTCCTGACTTTC. Its protein is CASSPGTTSGANVLTF.

The V call is TRBV19, the J call TRBJ1-5; possibly TRBD1 for D (5 bases). This CDR3 contains 13 residues. CDR1 LNHDA and CDR2 SQIVND come from the germline V gene (reference sequence). V was shortened by 7 bases and J by 6 bases, with 13 bases between the two germline ends. The CDR3 DNA reads TGTGCCAGTACCGGGGGTGAGGCTCAGCCCCAGCATTTT. As protein: CASTGGEAQPQHF.

The chain has TRBV7-2 and TRBJ1-2; TRBD1 aligns across 9 bases. Losses at the gene ends were 0 bases for V and 3 bases for J; bases not matched to a gene: 5. The CDR3 totals 16 residues. Per the germline V gene, CDR1 is SGHTA and CDR2 is FQGNSA. The CDR3 protein is CASSLASGQGYYGYTF. CDR3 in DNA: TGTGCCAGCAGCTTAGCGTCGGGACAGGGATACTATGGCTACACCTTC.

This chain joins TRBV19 and TRBJ1-5; the D is unclear. This CDR3 is built from 15 residues. The V end lost 6 bases, the J end lost 1 base, and 13 bases lay between the germline ends. Germline V CDR1 and CDR2: LNHDA, SQIVND (reference sequence). Here the CDR3 DNA reads TGTGCCAGTAGATACAGTCTTGGGAGCAATCAGCCCCAGCATTTT. It codes for CASRYSLGSNQPQHF.

The chain couples TRBV5-4 to TRBJ2-1, with 8 bases fitting TRBD2. The CDR3 has 16 residues. J gave up 0 bases and V 2 bases, and 4 bases lay outside the gene matches. Germline values: CDR1 SGHNT, CDR2 YYREEE (reference sequence). CDR3 amino acids: CASSFPTSGSYNEQFF. The CDR3 DNA sequence: TGTGCCAGCAGCTTTCCCACTAGCGGCTCCTACAATGAGCAGTTCTTC.